This TCR beta chain was identified during a study of cytotoxic CD8 clonotypes in ibrutinib-treated CLL. Whole-study results and caveats: Researchers report that baseline clonality outpaced age-matched healthy donors and tracked circulating CD8+ T-cell counts.

Only in-frame clones appear in the TCRdb table, and some are missing; sequencing was by immunoSEQ multiplex PCR. Of 100,000 to 150,000 clones listed, 70% to 90% are singletons. Remarks on this clone: Its specificity is not known.

Sequences were derived from PBMCs, sampled after 24 months of ibrutinib treatment. This clonotype was sampled from a human donor with chronic lymphocytic leukemia.

The CDR3: CASSSPGDSLYEQYF. The CDR3 region has the DNA TGTGCCAGCAGTTCACCCGGGGACAGTCTCTACGAGCAGTACTTC. This chain connects TRBV28 to TRBJ2-7; 7 bases align to TRBD1. Trimming removed 4 bases from V and 3 bases from J; junction bases left unmatched: 9. Looked up from germline, CDR1 is MDHEN and CDR2 is SYDVKM. CDR3 length: 15 amino acids. Supplemented by reference TRBV28 and TRBJ2-7, the full variable domain reads DVKVTQSSRYLVKRTGEKVFLECVQDMDHENMFWYRQDPGLGLRLIYFSYDVKMKEKGDIPEGYSVSREKKERFSLILESASTNQTSMYLCASSSPGDSLYEQYFGPGTRLTVT.